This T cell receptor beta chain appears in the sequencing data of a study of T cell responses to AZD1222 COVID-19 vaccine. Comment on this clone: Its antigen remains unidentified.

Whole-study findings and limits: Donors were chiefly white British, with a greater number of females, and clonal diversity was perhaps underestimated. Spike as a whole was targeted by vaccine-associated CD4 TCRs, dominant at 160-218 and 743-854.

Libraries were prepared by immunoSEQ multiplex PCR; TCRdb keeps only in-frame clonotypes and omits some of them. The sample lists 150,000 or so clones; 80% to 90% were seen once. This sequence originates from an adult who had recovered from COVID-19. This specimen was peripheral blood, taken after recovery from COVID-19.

The CDR3 loop is CASGILNTEAFF. The CDR3 DNA follows: TGTGCCAGCGGAATATTAAACACTGAAGCTTTCTTT. This rearrangement joins TRBV6-4 to TRBJ1-1; D uncertain. The CDR3 has 12 residues. Deletions cut 8 bases from V and 2 bases from J, with 9 bases between. In germline, CDR1 is MRHNA, CDR2 SNTAGT.